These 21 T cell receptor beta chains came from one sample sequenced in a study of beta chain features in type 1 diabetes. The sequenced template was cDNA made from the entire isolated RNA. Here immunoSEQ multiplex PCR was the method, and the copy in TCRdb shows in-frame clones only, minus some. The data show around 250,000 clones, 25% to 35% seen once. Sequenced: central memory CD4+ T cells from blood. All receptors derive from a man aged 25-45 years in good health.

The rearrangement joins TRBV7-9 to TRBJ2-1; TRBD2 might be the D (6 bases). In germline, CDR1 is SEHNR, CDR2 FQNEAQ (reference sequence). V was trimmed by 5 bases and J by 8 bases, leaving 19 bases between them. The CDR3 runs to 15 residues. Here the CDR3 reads CASSQRSGVVDEQFF. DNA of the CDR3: TGTGCCAGCAGCCAAAGGTCGGGAGTGGTCGATGAGCAGTTCTTC.

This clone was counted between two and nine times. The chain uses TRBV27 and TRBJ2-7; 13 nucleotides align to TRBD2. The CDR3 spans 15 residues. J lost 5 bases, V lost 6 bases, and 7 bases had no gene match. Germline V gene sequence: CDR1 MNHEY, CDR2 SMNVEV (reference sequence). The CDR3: CASSTPGLAGNEQYF. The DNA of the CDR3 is TGTGCCAGCAGCACACCGGGACTAGCGGGAAACGAGCAGTACTTC.

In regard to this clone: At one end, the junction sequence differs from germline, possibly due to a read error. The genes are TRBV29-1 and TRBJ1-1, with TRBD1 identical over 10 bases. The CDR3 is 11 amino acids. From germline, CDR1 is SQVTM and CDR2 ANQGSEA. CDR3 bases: TGCAGCGTAGCCGGGACAGGGGCCCAGGGTTTT. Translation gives CSVAGTGAQGF.

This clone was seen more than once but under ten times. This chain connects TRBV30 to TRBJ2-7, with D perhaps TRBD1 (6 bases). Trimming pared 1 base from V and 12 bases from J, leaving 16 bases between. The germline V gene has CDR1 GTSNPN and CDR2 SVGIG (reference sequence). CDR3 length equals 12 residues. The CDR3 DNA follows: TGTGCCTGGAGTGCACAGGGCCAGTTGTTGTACTTC. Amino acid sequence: CAWSAQGQLLYF. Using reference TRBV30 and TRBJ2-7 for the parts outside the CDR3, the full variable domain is SQTIHQWPATLVQPVGSPLSLECTVEGTSNPNLYWYRQAAGRGLQLLFYSVGIGQISSEVPQNLSASRPQDRQFILSSKKLLLSDSGFYLCAWSAQGQLLYFGPGTRLTVT.

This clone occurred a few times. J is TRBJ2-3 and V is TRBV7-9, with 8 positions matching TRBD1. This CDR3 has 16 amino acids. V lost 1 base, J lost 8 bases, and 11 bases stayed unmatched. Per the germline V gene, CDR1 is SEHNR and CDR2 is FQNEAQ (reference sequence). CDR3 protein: CASSLGGSGQETTQYF. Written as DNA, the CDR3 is TGTGCCAGCAGCTTAGGAGGCTCGGGACAGGAGACTACGCAGTATTTT.

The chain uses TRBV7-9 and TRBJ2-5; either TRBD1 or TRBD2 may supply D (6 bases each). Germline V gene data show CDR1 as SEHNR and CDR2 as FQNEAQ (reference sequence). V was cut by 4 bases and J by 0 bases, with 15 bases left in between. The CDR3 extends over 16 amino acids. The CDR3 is CASSWGATRYQETQYF. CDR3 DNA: TGTGCCAGCAGCTGGGGGGCCACGCGGTACCAAGAGACCCAGTACTTC.

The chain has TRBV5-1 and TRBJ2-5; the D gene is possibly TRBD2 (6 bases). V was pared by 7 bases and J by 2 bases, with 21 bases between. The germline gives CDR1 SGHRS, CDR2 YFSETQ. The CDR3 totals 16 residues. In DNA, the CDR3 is TGCGCCAGCCGTCGCGGGGCCAGCGCAACTCAAGAGACCCAGTACTTC. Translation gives CASRRGASATQETQYF.

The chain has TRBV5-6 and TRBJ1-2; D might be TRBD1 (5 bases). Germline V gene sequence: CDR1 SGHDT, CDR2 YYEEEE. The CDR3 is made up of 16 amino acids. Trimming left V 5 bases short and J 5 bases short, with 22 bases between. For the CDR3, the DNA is TGTGCCAGCAGGACAGATAGGTTGCCGGTTGGGTATGGCTACACCTTC. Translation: CASRTDRLPVGYGYTF.

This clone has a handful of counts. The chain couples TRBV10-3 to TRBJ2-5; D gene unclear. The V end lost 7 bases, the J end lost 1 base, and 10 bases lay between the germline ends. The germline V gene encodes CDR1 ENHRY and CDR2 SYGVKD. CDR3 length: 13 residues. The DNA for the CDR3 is TGTGCCATCAAGGCGTGGGGCCAAGAGACCCAGTACTTC. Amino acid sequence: CAIKAWGQETQYF.

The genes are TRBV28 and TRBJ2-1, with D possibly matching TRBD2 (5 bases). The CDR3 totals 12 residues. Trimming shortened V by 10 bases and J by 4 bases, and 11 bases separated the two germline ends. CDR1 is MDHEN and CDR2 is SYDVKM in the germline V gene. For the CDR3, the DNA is TGTGCCACCAACGGGAATTACAATGAGCAGTTCTTC. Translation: CATNGNYNEQFF.

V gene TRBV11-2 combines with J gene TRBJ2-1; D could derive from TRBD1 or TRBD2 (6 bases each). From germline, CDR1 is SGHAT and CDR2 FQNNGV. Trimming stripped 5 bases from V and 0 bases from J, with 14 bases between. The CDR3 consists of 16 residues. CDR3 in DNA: TGTGCCAGCAGCCCCCGACTAGGGGGCTCCTACAATGAGCAGTTCTTC. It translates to CASSPRLGGSYNEQFF.

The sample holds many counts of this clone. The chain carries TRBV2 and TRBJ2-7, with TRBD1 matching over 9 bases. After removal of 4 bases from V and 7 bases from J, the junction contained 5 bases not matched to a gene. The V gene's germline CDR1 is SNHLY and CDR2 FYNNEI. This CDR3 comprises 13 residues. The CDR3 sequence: CASSGGQGKEQYF. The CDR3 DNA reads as TGTGCCAGCAGTGGGGGACAGGGAAAAGAGCAGTACTTC.

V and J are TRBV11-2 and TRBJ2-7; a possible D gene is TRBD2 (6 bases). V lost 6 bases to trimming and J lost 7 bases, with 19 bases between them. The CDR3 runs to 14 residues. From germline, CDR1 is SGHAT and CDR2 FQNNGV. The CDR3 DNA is TGTGCCAGCAGAGACGGGACTTCCAGTCGGGAGCAGTACTTC. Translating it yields CASRDGTSSREQYF.

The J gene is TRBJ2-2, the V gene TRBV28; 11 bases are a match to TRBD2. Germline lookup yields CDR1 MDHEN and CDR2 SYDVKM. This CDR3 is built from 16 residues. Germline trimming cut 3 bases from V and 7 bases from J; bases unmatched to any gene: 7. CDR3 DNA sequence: TGTGCCAGCAGTTTGGTAGCGGGAGGGTTAAGCGGGGAGCTGTTTTTT. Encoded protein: CASSLVAGGLSGELFF.

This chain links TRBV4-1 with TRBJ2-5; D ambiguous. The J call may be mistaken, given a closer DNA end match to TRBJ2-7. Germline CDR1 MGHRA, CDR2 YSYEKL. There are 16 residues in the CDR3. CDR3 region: CASSQEKVATSYEQYF. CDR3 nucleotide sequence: TGCGCCAGCAGCCAAGAGAAGGTAGCTACTTCCTACGAGCAGTACTTC.

The chain's CDR3 is CASPGLAGGGGNTQYF. CDR3 coding DNA: TGTGCCAGCCCCGGACTAGCGGGAGGAGGAGGGAATACGCAGTATTTT. The chain joins TRBV7-9 to TRBJ2-3, with 14 positions matching TRBD2. Per the germline V gene, CDR1 is SEHNR and CDR2 is FQNEAQ (reference sequence). The CDR3 is made up of 16 amino acids. With V trimmed by 8 bases and J by 7 bases, 11 bases remained unmatched.

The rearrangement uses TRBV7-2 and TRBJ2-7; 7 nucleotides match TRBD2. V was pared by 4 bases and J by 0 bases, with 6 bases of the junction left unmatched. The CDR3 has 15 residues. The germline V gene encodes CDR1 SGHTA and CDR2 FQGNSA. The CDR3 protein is CASSSGDYVSYEQYF. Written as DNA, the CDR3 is TGTGCCAGCAGCTCTGGGGACTACGTCTCCTACGAGCAGTACTTC.

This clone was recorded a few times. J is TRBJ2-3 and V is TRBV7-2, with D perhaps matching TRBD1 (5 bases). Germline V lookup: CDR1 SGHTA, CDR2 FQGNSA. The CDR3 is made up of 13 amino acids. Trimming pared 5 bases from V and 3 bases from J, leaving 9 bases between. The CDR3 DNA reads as TGTGCCAGCAGCCAAGGGGTTACAGATACGCAGTATTTT. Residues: CASSQGVTDTQYF.

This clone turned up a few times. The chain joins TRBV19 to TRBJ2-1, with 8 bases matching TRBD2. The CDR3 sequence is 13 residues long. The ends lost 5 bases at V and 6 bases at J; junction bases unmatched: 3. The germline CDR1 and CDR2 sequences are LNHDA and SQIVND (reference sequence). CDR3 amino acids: CASSRLAGNEQFF. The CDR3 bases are TGTGCCAGTAGTCGTCTAGCGGGCAATGAGCAGTTCTTC.

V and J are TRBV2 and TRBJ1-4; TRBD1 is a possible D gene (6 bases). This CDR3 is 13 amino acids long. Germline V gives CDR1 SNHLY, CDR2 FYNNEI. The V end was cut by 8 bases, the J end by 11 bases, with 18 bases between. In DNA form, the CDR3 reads TGTGCCAGCGACCTCGGACAGAAGGGCAAACTGTTTTTT. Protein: CASDLGQKGKLFF.

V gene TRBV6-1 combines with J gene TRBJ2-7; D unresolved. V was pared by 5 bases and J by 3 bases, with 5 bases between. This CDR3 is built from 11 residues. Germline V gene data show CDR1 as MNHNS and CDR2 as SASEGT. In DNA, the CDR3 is TGTGCCAGCAGTCTAGACTACGAGCAGTACTTC. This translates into CASSLDYEQYF.